The rows below give T cell receptor beta chains drawn from one sample of a study of blood T cell repertoires in COVID-19. TCRdb's table, derived via immunoSEQ multiplex PCR, lists solely in-frame clones and lacks some. Of approximately 120,000 clones listed, more than 80% are singletons. The sample was peripheral blood. All receptors derive from a human donor in a cohort sampled during active COVID-19. CDR3s include the opening cysteine and the closing phenylalanine or tryptophan. Fields, in order: CDR3 protein, CDR3 DNA, V gene, clone size, J gene, D gene. D genes are given only for firm matches. Rows may omit the clone size; those that give it use once, few, many or a size class.

cdr3_aa: CASSLRLSYEQYF
cdr3_nt: TGTGCCAGCAGCTTGCGACTCTCCTACGAGCAGTACTTC
v_call: TRBV11-2
clone_size: .
j_call: TRBJ2-7
d_call: .

cdr3_aa: CASSGGPGKQYF
cdr3_nt: TGTGCCAGCTCAGGGGGGCCTGGAAAGCAGTACTTC
v_call: TRBV27
clone_size: .
j_call: TRBJ2-7
d_call: .

cdr3_aa: CASSLSVGTGERETQYF
cdr3_nt: TGTGCCAGCAGTTTATCGGTGGGGACAGGGGAGCGAGAGACCCAGTACTTC
v_call: TRBV27
clone_size: .
j_call: TRBJ2-5
d_call: TRBD1

cdr3_aa: CASSLYGSSYEQYF
cdr3_nt: TGCGCCAGCAGCTTGTATGGCAGCTCCTACGAGCAGTACTTC
v_call: TRBV5-1
clone_size: .
j_call: TRBJ2-7
d_call: .

cdr3_aa: CASSRENTEAFF
cdr3_nt: TGTGCCAGCAGCCGGGAAAACACTGAAGCTTTCTTT
v_call: TRBV7-9
clone_size: once
j_call: TRBJ1-1
d_call: .

cdr3_aa: CASSLRLAGGADTQYF
cdr3_nt: TGCGCCAGTTCCCTCCGACTAGCGGGGGGAGCCGATACGCAGTATTTT
v_call: TRBV5-1
clone_size: .
j_call: TRBJ2-3
d_call: TRBD2

cdr3_aa: CASSYSGRLRDSSYNEQFF
cdr3_nt: TGTGCCAGCAGTTACTCGGGTCGCCTCCGGGACAGCTCCTACAATGAGCAGTTCTTC
v_call: TRBV6-2/TRBV6-3
clone_size: once
j_call: TRBJ2-1
d_call: TRBD1

cdr3_aa: CASSLEKQGTVAKNIQYF
cdr3_nt: TGCGCCAGCAGCCTTGAAAAACAGGGCACCGTAGCCAAAAACATTCAGTACTTC
v_call: TRBV5-1
clone_size: .
j_call: TRBJ2-4
d_call: .

cdr3_aa: CASSYQTGWGTDTQYF
cdr3_nt: TGTGCCAGCAGCTATCAGACAGGGTGGGGCACAGATACGCAGTATTTT
v_call: TRBV11-2
clone_size: .
j_call: TRBJ2-3
d_call: TRBD1

cdr3_aa: CAIREAGTQYF
cdr3_nt: TGTGCCATCAGAGAGGCGGGGACCCAGTACTTC
v_call: TRBV10-3
clone_size: .
j_call: TRBJ2-5
d_call: .

cdr3_aa: CASSVREGLTEQFF
cdr3_nt: TGTGCCAGCTCGGTGCGGGAGGGCCTTACTGAGCAGTTCTTC
v_call: TRBV7-8
clone_size: .
j_call: TRBJ2-1
d_call: TRBD2

cdr3_aa: CASSSGGQTHYGYTF
cdr3_nt: TGTGCCAGCAGCTCGGGGGGACAAACGCACTATGGCTACACCTTC
v_call: TRBV7-2
clone_size: once
j_call: TRBJ1-2
d_call: .

cdr3_aa: CASSFLQRSNYGYTF
cdr3_nt: TGTGCCAGCAGTTTCCTCCAGCGGTCTAACTATGGCTACACCTTC
v_call: TRBV28
clone_size: .
j_call: TRBJ1-2
d_call: .

cdr3_aa: CASSSRQGDSPLHF
cdr3_nt: TGTGCCAGCAGTTCCCGACAGGGGGATTCACCCCTCCACTTT
v_call: TRBV6-5
clone_size: once
j_call: TRBJ1-6
d_call: TRBD1

cdr3_aa: CATSDPGTPSEQYF
cdr3_nt: TGTGCCACCAGTGACCCCGGGACACCATCCGAGCAGTACTTC
v_call: TRBV24-1
clone_size: .
j_call: TRBJ2-7
d_call: .

cdr3_aa: CASSKRVGPPGSPRSYNEQFF
cdr3_nt: TGTGCCAGCAGCAAAAGGGTCGGCCCCCCGGGATCACCGCGCTCCTACAATGAGCAGTTCTTC
v_call: TRBV21-1
clone_size: .
j_call: TRBJ2-1
d_call: .

cdr3_aa: CASSQGTSGRAGQFF
cdr3_nt: TGTGCCAGCAGCCAAGGGACTAGCGGGAGGGCCGGTCAGTTCTTC
v_call: TRBV7-2
clone_size: .
j_call: TRBJ2-1
d_call: TRBD2

cdr3_aa: CASSRTGTGDNEQFF
cdr3_nt: TGTGCCAGCAGCCGTACCGGGACAGGGGACAATGAGCAGTTCTTC
v_call: TRBV5-4
clone_size: .
j_call: TRBJ2-1
d_call: TRBD1

cdr3_aa: CATSDHRGTSYEQYF
cdr3_nt: TGTGCCACCAGTGATCACAGGGGGACCTCCTACGAGCAGTACTTC
v_call: TRBV24-1
clone_size: .
j_call: TRBJ2-7
d_call: TRBD1

cdr3_aa: CASSLVIQGAGSEQFF
cdr3_nt: TGTGCCAGCAGCTTGGTTATTCAGGGGGCAGGCAGTGAGCAGTTCTTC
v_call: TRBV5-6
clone_size: .
j_call: TRBJ2-1
d_call: TRBD1

cdr3_aa: CATSDSLAGGAYEQYF
cdr3_nt: TGTGCCACCAGTGATTCACTAGCGGGCGGCGCCTACGAGCAGTACTTC
v_call: TRBV24-1
clone_size: .
j_call: TRBJ2-7
d_call: TRBD2

cdr3_aa: CASSPLILAGVTDTQYF
cdr3_nt: TGTGCCAGCAGCCCGTTAATACTAGCGGGGGTCACAGATACGCAGTATTTT
v_call: TRBV11-2
clone_size: .
j_call: TRBJ2-3
d_call: TRBD2

cdr3_aa: CASSRSRQETQYF
cdr3_nt: TGCGCCAGCAGCCGGAGTCGGCAAGAGACCCAGTACTTC
v_call: TRBV5-1
clone_size: .
j_call: TRBJ2-5
d_call: .

cdr3_aa: CASAPQGGQGYSPLHF
cdr3_nt: TGTGCTAGTGCCCCCCAGGGGGGACAGGGATATTCACCCCTCCACTTT
v_call: TRBV12-5
clone_size: .
j_call: TRBJ1-6
d_call: TRBD1

cdr3_aa: CASSAGGSSYEQYF
cdr3_nt: TGTGCCAGCAGCGCCGGGGGTAGCTCCTACGAGCAGTACTTC
v_call: TRBV9
clone_size: once
j_call: TRBJ2-7
d_call: .

cdr3_aa: CASSQDRGDWSDEQFF
cdr3_nt: TGTGCCAGCAGCCAAGATCGAGGAGACTGGTCAGATGAGCAGTTCTTC
v_call: TRBV4-2
clone_size: .
j_call: TRBJ2-1
d_call: .

cdr3_aa: CASSKGLTHHEQYF
cdr3_nt: TGTGCCAGCAGTAAGGGGCTTACCCACCACGAGCAGTACTTC
v_call: TRBV2
clone_size: .
j_call: TRBJ2-7
d_call: .

cdr3_aa: CASSLSELAGGHRTDTQYF
cdr3_nt: TGTGCCAGCAGCTTATCCGAACTAGCGGGGGGCCACCGCACAGATACGCAGTATTTT
v_call: TRBV11-3
clone_size: .
j_call: TRBJ2-3
d_call: TRBD2

cdr3_aa: CASSPTLPTGRETQYF
cdr3_nt: TGTGCCAGCAGTCCAACCCTTCCGACAGGGAGAGAGACCCAGTACTTC
v_call: TRBV28
clone_size: .
j_call: TRBJ2-5
d_call: TRBD1

cdr3_aa: CASSLASHRGSQPQHF
cdr3_nt: TGTGCCAGCAGCTTAGCTTCACACAGGGGCAGTCAGCCCCAGCATTTT
v_call: TRBV7-2
clone_size: .
j_call: TRBJ1-5
d_call: TRBD1

cdr3_aa: CASSYLRLTGVYEQYF
cdr3_nt: TGTGCCAGCAGTTACCTCAGACTGACAGGGGTCTACGAGCAGTACTTC
v_call: TRBV6-2/TRBV6-3
clone_size: .
j_call: TRBJ2-7
d_call: TRBD1